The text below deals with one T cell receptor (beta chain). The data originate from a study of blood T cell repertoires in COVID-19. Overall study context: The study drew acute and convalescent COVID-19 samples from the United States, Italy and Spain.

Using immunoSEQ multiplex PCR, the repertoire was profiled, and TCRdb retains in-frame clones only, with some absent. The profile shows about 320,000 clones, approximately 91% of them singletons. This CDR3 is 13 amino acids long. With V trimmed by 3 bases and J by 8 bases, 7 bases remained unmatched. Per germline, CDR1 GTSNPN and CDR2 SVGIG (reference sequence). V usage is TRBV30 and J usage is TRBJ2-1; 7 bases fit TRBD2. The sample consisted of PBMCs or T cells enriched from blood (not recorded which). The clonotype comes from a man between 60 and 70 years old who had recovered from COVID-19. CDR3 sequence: CAWSRDYNDEQFF. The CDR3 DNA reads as TGTGCCTGGAGCAGGGACTATAACGATGAGCAGTTCTTC.